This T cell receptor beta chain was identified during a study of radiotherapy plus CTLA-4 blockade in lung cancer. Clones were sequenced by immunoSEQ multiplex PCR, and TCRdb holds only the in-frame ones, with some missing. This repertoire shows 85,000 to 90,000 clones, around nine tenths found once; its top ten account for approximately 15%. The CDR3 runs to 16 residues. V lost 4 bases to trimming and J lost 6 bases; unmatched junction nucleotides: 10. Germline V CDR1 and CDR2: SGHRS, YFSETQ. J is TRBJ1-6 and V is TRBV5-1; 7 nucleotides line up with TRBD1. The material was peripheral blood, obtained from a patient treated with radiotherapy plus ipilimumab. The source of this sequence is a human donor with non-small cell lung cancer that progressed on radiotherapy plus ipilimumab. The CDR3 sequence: CASSNRDSGINSPLHF. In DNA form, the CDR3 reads TGCGCCAGCAGCAACCGGGACAGCGGAATTAATTCACCCCTCCACTTT.